One and the same sample provided the 7 T cell receptor beta chains below, sequenced in a study of shared clonotypes between healthy human individuals. Measured with immunoSEQ multiplex PCR; TCRdb has only the in-frame clones, and not every one. The sample lists 400,000 to 600,000 clones, 95% to 96% occurring once. The specimen sequenced was naive CD4+ T cells sorted from blood. As to subset: CD45RA+ positively selected. The receptors shown here come from a woman in her twenties or thirties in good health.

The chain combines TRBV6-6 with TRBJ2-7, with no clear D. The CDR3 is 16 residues long. Germline CDR1 reads MNHNY; CDR2 reads SVGAGI (reference sequence). V was clipped by 2 bases and J by 0 bases, with 14 bases between them. CDR3 sequence (DNA): TGTGCCAGCAGTTACAGGACCGTGGGAAGCTCCTACGAGCAGTACTTC. Translation: CASSYRTVGSSYEQYF.

This rearrangement joins TRBV6-1 to TRBJ1-2; 9 nucleotides match TRBD1. CDR3 length: 15 amino acids. With V trimmed by 3 bases and J by 8 bases, 10 bases remained unmatched. In germline, CDR1 is MNHNS, CDR2 SASEGT. The CDR3 is CASSETGGRQWGYTF. The CDR3 bases are TGTGCCAGCAGTGAGACAGGGGGTAGACAATGGGGCTACACCTTC.

The rearrangement links TRBV6-1 to TRBJ2-7; the D is unclear. CDR1 and CDR2 from the germline V gene are MNHNS and SASEGT. V gave up 5 bases and J gave up 0 bases, with 8 bases separating them. There are 13 residues in the CDR3. DNA of the CDR3: TGTGCCAGCAGTCGGGCCTTCTCCTACGAGCAGTACTTC. This sequence encodes CASSRAFSYEQYF.

The chain carries TRBV5-4 and TRBJ1-3; no clear D. The length of the CDR3 is 13 residues. The germline gives CDR1 SGHNT, CDR2 YYREEE (reference sequence). V lost 3 bases and J lost 2, with 6 bases in between. CDR3 bases: TGTGCCAGCAGCTATGATACTGGAAACACCATATATTTT. This sequence encodes CASSYDTGNTIYF.

The V call is TRBV5-1, the J call TRBJ2-2; 8 nucleotides line up with TRBD2. The CDR3 has 17 amino acids. The germline CDR1 and CDR2 sequences are SGHRS and YFSETQ. The V and J ends lost 0 bases and 5 bases, in that order; junction bases with no gene match: 9. The DNA for the CDR3 is TGCGCCAGCAGCTTGGCCCAGCGGGGGATGGGGACCGGGGAGCTGTTTTTT. This gives the protein CASSLAQRGMGTGELFF.

The chain recombines TRBV9 with TRBJ2-3; 9 bases map to TRBD2. In germline, CDR1 is SGDLS, CDR2 YYNGEE. Trimming removed 3 bases from V and 2 bases from J; junction bases left unmatched: 7. The CDR3 has 16 residues. Written as DNA, the CDR3 is TGTGCCAGCAGCGCCACTAGCGGGCCTCCCACAGATACGCAGTATTTT. It translates to CASSATSGPPTDTQYF.

In this sample, this clone turned up once. The chain recombines TRBV15 with TRBJ2-7; D call uncertain. The CDR3 extends over 15 amino acids. The V and J ends lost 0 bases and 3 bases respectively, with 12 bases between them. In germline, CDR1 is LNHNV, CDR2 YYDKDF (reference sequence). CDR3 nucleotides: TGTGCCACCAGCAGAGATCATGGCGGCTACTACGAGCAGTACTTC. Translation: CATSRDHGGYYEQYF.